These 21 T cell receptor beta chains were sequenced from one sample in a study of shared clonotypes between healthy human individuals. Clones were sequenced by immunoSEQ multiplex PCR, and TCRdb holds only the in-frame ones, with some missing. Here the sample spans millions of clones, around nine tenths being singletons. Material: naive CD4+ T cells sorted from blood. Regarding subset: CD45RA+ positively selected. The receptor source for this set is a man younger than 35 in good health.

CDR3: CASSLGRHPGGEQYF. The CDR3, as DNA: TGTGCCAGCAGCTTGGGACGACACCCCGGGGGTGAGCAGTACTTC. V usage is TRBV5-6 and J usage is TRBJ2-7; maybe TRBD2 (6 bases). This CDR3 has 15 residues. Trimming cost V 0 bases and J 7 bases, with 17 bases left between them. The germline V gene has CDR1 SGHDT and CDR2 YYEEEE. Looking up the rest from reference TRBV5-6 and TRBJ2-7 gives the full variable domain: DAGVTQSPTHLIKTRGQQVTLRCSPKSGHDTVSWYQQALGQGPQFIFQYYEEEERQRGNFPDRFSGHQFPNYSSELNVNALLLGDSALYLCASSLGRHPGGEQYFGPGTRLTVT.

V is TRBV7-9 and J is TRBJ2-1; the match to TRBD2 covers 13 bases. Germline-derived CDR1 and CDR2 are SEHNR and FQNEAQ (reference sequence). There are 16 residues in the CDR3. With V trimmed by 4 bases and J by 9 bases, 9 bases remained unmatched. In nucleotides, the CDR3 is TGTGCCAGCAGCTCAAGTCGAGGACTAGCGGGAGCTGAGCAGTTCTTC. Protein product: CASSSSRGLAGAEQFF.

The chain is built from TRBV13 and TRBJ2-4, with unresolved D. The V gene's germline CDR1 is PRHDT and CDR2 FYEKMQ (reference sequence). Trimming shortened V by 0 bases and J by 2 bases, and 8 bases separated the two germline ends. The CDR3 length is 15 residues. The CDR3 DNA sequence: TGTGCCAGCAGCTTAGGCGGGCTACCCAAAAACATTCAGTACTTC. It translates to CASSLGGLPKNIQYF. Looking up the rest from reference TRBV13 and TRBJ2-4 gives the full variable domain: AAGVIQSPRHLIKEKRETATLKCYPIPRHDTVYWYQQGPGQDPQFLISFYEKMQSDKGSIPDRFSAQQFSDYHSELNMSSLELGDSALYFCASSLGGLPKNIQYFGAGTRLSVL.

On this clone: This same CDR3 is encoded by further DNA sequences in the sample. The chain carries TRBV6-5 and TRBJ2-2, with D perhaps TRBD1 (5 bases). Germline V gene data show CDR1 as MNHEY and CDR2 as SVGAGI. The length of the CDR3 is 15 residues. Deletions cut 6 bases from V and 2 bases from J, with 13 bases between. CDR3 nucleotide sequence: TGTGCCAGCAGCCGATCCCAGGGAAACACCGGGGAGCTGTTTTTT. This translates into CASSRSQGNTGELFF.

In its sample, this clone was seen a few times. The chain recombines TRBV6-5 with TRBJ1-5; 8 nucleotides agree with TRBD1. Germline V lookup: CDR1 MNHEY, CDR2 SVGAGI. The CDR3 runs 13 residues. Trimming took 5 bases from V and 11 from J; bases not matched to a gene: 8. The CDR3 bases are TGTGCCAGCAGTATCGGACAGGGAGTGGCCCAGCATTTT. Protein sequence: CASSIGQGVAQHF.

V usage is TRBV6-6 and J usage is TRBJ2-1, with D possibly matching TRBD1 (5 bases). This CDR3 has 14 residues. Germline V lookup: CDR1 MNHNY, CDR2 SVGAGI (reference sequence). V dropped 6 bases and J dropped 8 bases, with 17 bases sitting between them. CDR3 nucleotide sequence: TGTGCCAGCAGAGATACACCGGACAATTATGAGCAGTTCTTC. Translating it yields CASRDTPDNYEQFF.

The CDR3 here is CASSLGSPREKLFF. The CDR3, as DNA: TGTGCCAGTAGTTTGGGGAGTCCCAGGGAAAAACTGTTTTTT. J is TRBJ1-4 and V is TRBV19; the D is unclear. Trimming took off 5 bases at V and 8 bases at J, with 15 bases between the two ends. In germline, CDR1 is LNHDA, CDR2 SQIVND (reference sequence). There are 14 residues in the CDR3.

The genes are TRBV27 and TRBJ2-7; no definite D call. CDR1 and CDR2 (germline): MNHEY, SMNVEV (reference sequence). The CDR3 totals 13 residues. Trimming left V 7 bases short and J 5 bases short, with 15 bases between. CDR3 bases: TGTGCCAGCACCAGGACCCCCCGGGACGAGCAGTACTTC. Translated, it gives CASTRTPRDEQYF.

In this sample, this clone turned up once. This chain uses TRBV4-1 with TRBJ2-7; the D gene could be TRBD1 or TRBD2 (5 bases each). The CDR3 is 17 amino acids. The ends were cut back, 4 bases at V and 3 bases at J, with 22 bases in the middle. Germline assignment: CDR1 MGHRA and CDR2 YSYEKL. CDR3 region: CASSRGVGASQLYEQYF. Here the CDR3 DNA reads TGCGCCAGCAGCCGGGGCGTCGGGGCGTCACAACTCTACGAGCAGTACTTC.

Only one count was recorded for this clone. This rearrangement joins TRBV9 to TRBJ1-6, with TRBD1 matching over 11 bases. After removal of 4 bases from V and 5 bases from J, the junction contained 11 bases not matched to a gene. The CDR3 contains 18 residues. Germline CDR1 reads SGDLS; CDR2 reads YYNGEE. The DNA for the CDR3 is TGTGCCAGCAGCCCACGGACAGGGGGCTTTTTAGATAATTCACCCCTCCACTTT. This codes for CASSPRTGGFLDNSPLHF.

The chain combines TRBV20-1 with TRBJ2-3; no reliable D call. The CDR3 has 11 amino acids. CDR1 is DFQATT, CDR2 SNEGSKA, per germline (reference sequence). Trimming took 1 base from V and 7 from J, leaving 6 bases between them. Written as DNA, the CDR3 is TGCAGTGCTAGAGTTTTGTATACGCAGTATTTT. Translation gives CSARVLYTQYF.

The V call is TRBV6-5, the J call TRBJ2-5; either TRBD1 or TRBD2 may supply D (5 bases each). CDR1 MNHEY and CDR2 SVGAGI come from the germline V gene. This CDR3 contains 14 residues. The germline V and J ends were trimmed by 6 bases and 0 bases, with 11 bases remaining between them. The CDR3 loop reads CASSPGAYQETQYF. In DNA form, the CDR3 reads TGTGCCAGCAGCCCCGGGGCGTACCAAGAGACCCAGTACTTC.

The V call is TRBV19, the J call TRBJ1-5; no reliable D call. CDR1 and CDR2 (germline): LNHDA, SQIVND (reference sequence). Trimming cost V 7 bases and J 3 bases, with 10 bases left between them. This CDR3 region has 13 residues. CDR3 in amino acids: CASTPGNNQPQHF. Here the CDR3 DNA reads TGTGCCAGTACTCCAGGTAACAATCAGCCCCAGCATTTT.

On this clone: Other DNA sequences in this specimen translate into the identical CDR3. The chain is built from TRBV6-6 and TRBJ1-4; unclear D gene. The V end was cut by 2 bases, the J end by 0 bases, with 7 bases between. CDR1 is MNHNY and CDR2 is SVGAGI in the germline V gene (reference sequence). The CDR3 loop spans 15 amino acids. This CDR3 is CASSYDGSTNEKLFF. The CDR3 DNA is TGTGCCAGCAGTTACGATGGATCAACTAATGAAAAACTGTTTTTT.

This clone was counted once. CDR3 sequence: CASRKYAGAEDTQYF. The CDR3, as DNA: TGTGCCAGCAGGAAATACGCCGGGGCCGAGGATACGCAGTATTTT. V gene TRBV6-5 combines with J gene TRBJ2-3, with D perhaps matching TRBD1 or TRBD2 (5 bases each). Germline lookup yields CDR1 MNHEY and CDR2 SVGAGI. Trimming pared 6 bases from V and 6 bases from J, leaving 19 bases between. This CDR3 has 15 residues.

The chain uses TRBV28 and TRBJ1-2; D uncertain. The CDR3 has 12 residues. Germline V gene data show CDR1 as MDHEN and CDR2 as SYDVKM. Deletions cut 6 bases from V and 9 bases from J, with 14 bases between. The CDR3 DNA sequence: TGTGCCAGCAGCCAATCACGTCAAAGCTACACCTTC. Translating it yields CASSQSRQSYTF.

This clone was detected only once. V usage is TRBV6-5 and J usage is TRBJ1-1, with D tentatively TRBD1 (6 bases). With 5 bases removed from V and 4 bases from J, the gap between germline ends came to 14 bases. Germline V gives CDR1 MNHEY, CDR2 SVGAGI. CDR3 size: 14 residues. The CDR3 spells CASSRGITGTEAFF. In DNA form, the CDR3 reads TGTGCCAGCAGTAGGGGGATCACGGGCACTGAAGCTTTCTTT.

V gene TRBV7-8 combines with J gene TRBJ1-2, with a possible D match to TRBD1 (5 bases). Trimming cost V 5 bases and J 9 bases, with 19 bases left between them. Per the germline V gene, CDR1 is SGHVS and CDR2 is FQNEAQ. CDR3 length equals 14 residues. The CDR3 region is CASSPRVAAGRYTF. CDR3 coding DNA: TGTGCCAGCAGCCCCCGCGTTGCGGCAGGGCGCTACACCTTC.

CDR3 in amino acids: CASSARDRGETQYF. Here the CDR3 DNA reads TGTGCCAGCAGCGCGAGGGACCGGGGAGAGACCCAGTACTTC. V usage is TRBV6-5 and J usage is TRBJ2-5; either TRBD1 or TRBD2 may fit D (5 bases each). The CDR3 contains 14 residues. V was cut by 6 bases and J by 4 bases, with 15 bases left in between. Germline V lookup: CDR1 MNHEY, CDR2 SVGAGI.

Points on this clone: Other DNA sequences in the sample encode the same CDR3. This chain links TRBV5-1 with TRBJ2-7, with 9 bases lining up with TRBD2. The length of the CDR3 is 13 residues. V lost 4 bases and J lost 2; bases outside the gene matches: 1. CDR1 SGHRS and CDR2 YFSETQ come from the germline V gene. The CDR3 DNA follows: TGCGCCAGCAGCCCTAGCGGGGCCTACGAGCAGTACTTC. This gives the protein CASSPSGAYEQYF.

This clone was recorded only once. The V gene is TRBV6-1, the J gene TRBJ1-2, with D maybe TRBD1 (5 bases). Germline loops: CDR1 MNHNS, CDR2 SASEGT. The CDR3 runs 15 residues. Trimming pared 4 bases from V and 1 base from J, leaving 13 bases between. CDR3 residues: CASSGSGGVNYGYTF. As DNA, the CDR3 is TGTGCCAGCAGTGGGTCGGGAGGGGTTAACTATGGCTACACCTTC.